This T cell receptor beta chain was retrieved from a study of T cell changes during pregnancy in multiple sclerosis. Here immunoSEQ multiplex PCR was the method, and the copy in TCRdb shows in-frame clones only, minus some. The table shows roughly 89,000 clones, with 85% to 95% occurring only once. Per germline, CDR1 SEHNR and CDR2 FQNEAQ (reference sequence). Unmatched junction bases numbered 1, after V lost 3 bases and J lost 4 bases. This CDR3 contains 13 residues. Comment on this clone: This sample also contains other DNA sequences that code for the same CDR3.

The sequencing here drew on peripheral blood, taken in the first trimester of pregnancy. This clonotype was obtained from a female donor with multiple sclerosis, enrolled in a pregnancy study. The V call is TRBV7-9, the J call TRBJ1-1; 8 bases fit TRBD1. The CDR3 bases are TGTGCCAGCAGCTTCACAGGGGGCACTGAAGCTTTCTTT. This codes for CASSFTGGTEAFF.